The 22 T cell receptor beta chains reported below all come from one sample, sequenced in a study of CD8 T cells in ankylosing spondylitis. TCRdb used MiXCR to reprocess the 5' RACE reads, holding one entry per CDR3 protein. The sample yields approximately 240,000 distinct CDR3 sequences, roughly 10% seen once. The material sequenced was blood, either unsorted or a sorted T cell fraction (not recorded which). The receptors shown here come from a male donor with ankylosing spondylitis or in good health (not recorded which).

This clonotype showed up many times. This rearrangement joins TRBV21-1 to TRBJ2-7; whether TRBD1, the table's D call, matches the DNA was not checked. TRBV21-1 is marked as a pseudogene. The CDR3 contains 16 residues. The CDR3 loop is CASSKGCGPDAYEQYF. For the CDR3, the DNA is TGTGCCAGCAGCAAAGGATGCGGGCCAGATGCCTACGAGCAGTACTTC.

This clonotype appeared many times. This chain links TRBV6-1 with TRBJ2-3, with a tentative D call TRBD1 (6 bases). V was shortened by 2 bases and J by 3 bases, with 9 bases between the two germline ends. The CDR3 sequence is 14 residues long. Germline V CDR1 and CDR2: MNHNS, SASEGT. Written as DNA, the CDR3 is TGTGCCAGCAGTGAAAGGGGGACAACAGATACGCAGTATTTT. Translated: CASSERGTTDTQYF.

This clonotype has ten or more counts. The CDR3 nucleotides are TGTGCCAGCAGTCCCCTAGCAGAAAACATTCAGTACTTC. It encodes CASSPLAENIQYF. The chain recombines TRBV12-3 or TRBV12-4 with TRBJ2-4; TRBD2 might be the D (5 bases). The CDR3 length is 13 residues. Trimming shortened V by 5 bases and J by 5 bases, and 10 bases separated the two germline ends.

There are many counts of this clonotype. The gene calls are TRBV7-2 and TRBJ2-3, with D unresolved. Trimming cost V 5 bases and J 2 bases, with 11 bases left between them. The CDR3 spans 14 residues. Germline-derived CDR1 and CDR2 are SGHTA and FQGNSA. CDR3 DNA: TGTGCCAGCAGCCCCCGACTTCTCACAGATACGCAGTATTTT. Translated, it gives CASSPRLLTDTQYF.

The table lists this clonotype with a count of one. This clone may be a read error of a much larger clone one base away. The CDR3 protein is CASCPGTGGFNQPQHF. In nucleotides, the CDR3 is TGTGCCAGCTGCCCCGGGACAGGGGGATTCAATCAGCCCCAGCATTTT. V gene TRBV27 combines with J gene TRBJ1-5; 11 nucleotides match TRBD1. This CDR3 is built from 16 residues. Germline V CDR1 and CDR2: MNHEY, SMNVEV (reference sequence). With 8 bases clipped from V and 3 bases from J, the junction kept 9 bases outside the gene matches.

V usage is TRBV5-1 and J usage is TRBJ2-5; D gene uncertain. The CDR3 has 13 residues. Trimming pared 3 bases from V and 5 bases from J, leaving 11 bases between. Germline assignment: CDR1 SGHRS and CDR2 YFSETQ. In nucleotides, the CDR3 is TGCGCCAGCAGCTCCCAGCCATGGGAGACCCAGTACTTC. This codes for CASSSQPWETQYF.

This clonotype was found many times. The rearrangement joins TRBV5-1 to TRBJ2-2; D call uncertain. The germline V gene has CDR1 SGHRS and CDR2 YFSETQ. CDR3 length: 15 residues. Trimming removed 3 bases at V and 0 bases at J, with 9 bases between. CDR3 residues: CASSSVETNTGELFF. The CDR3 DNA reads as TGCGCCAGCAGCTCCGTAGAAACGAACACCGGGGAGCTGTTTTTT.

There are many counts of this clonotype. J is TRBJ1-4 and V is TRBV10-3; TRBD1 aligns across 7 bases. This CDR3 region has 13 residues. V dropped 11 bases and J dropped 5; count of bases not matched to a gene: 8. Per germline, CDR1 ENHRY and CDR2 SYGVKD. DNA of the CDR3: TGTGCCTCCCGGGACAGATTAAATGAAAAACTGTTTTTT. Translation: CASRDRLNEKLFF.

Points on this clonotype: A junction end diverges from the germline sequence, so it may reflect a read error. The chain uses TRBV18 and TRBJ1-2; D call uncertain. The CDR3 runs 13 residues. Germline V gives CDR1 KGHSH, CDR2 LQKENI. CDR3 in DNA: TGTGCCAGCTCACTCGAAAGCGGCTATGACTACACCTTC. It encodes CASSLESGYDYTF.

The sample holds a few counts of this clonotype. This rearrangement joins TRBV25-1 to TRBJ2-4; TRBD1 or TRBD2 may be the D gene (6 bases each). Trimming left V 9 bases short and J 1 base short, with 25 bases between. Germline values: CDR1 MGHDK, CDR2 SYGVNS. The CDR3 loop spans 18 amino acids. CDR3 nucleotide sequence: TGTGCCAGTCCGGGGGCTAGCACATTGACGAGGGCCAAAAACATTCAGTACTTC. The encoded protein is CASPGASTLTRAKNIQYF.

This clonotype was detected many times. The chain carries TRBV5-1 and TRBJ2-3; D tentatively reads TRBD1 or TRBD2 (5 bases each). CDR1 is SGHRS, CDR2 YFSETQ, per germline. V was pared by 0 bases and J by 0 bases, with 8 bases between. This CDR3 spans 15 amino acids. CDR3 protein: CASSLAGDSTDTQYF. For the CDR3, the DNA is TGCGCCAGCAGCTTGGCCGGGGACAGCACAGATACGCAGTATTTT.

This clonotype was found a few times. The chain combines TRBV7-2 with TRBJ2-7, with TRBD1 as a possible D gene (6 bases). Germline CDR1 and CDR2: SGHTA and FQGNSA. Trimming took off 3 bases at V and 1 base at J, with 13 bases between the two ends. The CDR3 is made up of 15 amino acids. The CDR3 region is CASSFFTDSSYEQYF. The CDR3 DNA follows: TGTGCCAGCAGCTTCTTTACGGACAGTTCCTACGAGCAGTACTTC.

The sample holds one count of this clonotype. A junction end diverges from the germline sequence, so it may reflect a read error. The chain uses TRBV20-1 and TRBJ2-3; 9 bases are a match to TRBD2. The CDR3 runs to 13 residues. The germline V gene has CDR1 DFQATT and CDR2 SNEGSKA (reference sequence). CDR3 amino acids: CSAVFSGSVTHYF. The CDR3 DNA is TGCAGTGCTGTTTTTAGCGGGAGCGTTACGCACTATTTT.

This clonotype was observed many times. This chain's CDR3 is CASSDLAGANEQYF. CDR3 nucleotide sequence: TGTGCCAGCAGTGACCTGGCGGGAGCCAACGAGCAGTACTTC. V gene TRBV12-3 or TRBV12-4 combines with J gene TRBJ2-7; TRBD2 agrees at 7 bases. Trimming cost V 5 bases and J 5 bases; bases outside gene matches: 9. This CDR3 is 14 amino acids long.

This clonotype was counted many times. The J gene is TRBJ2-3, the V gene TRBV7-9; D not resolved. Germline V gene data show CDR1 as SEHNR and CDR2 as FQNEAQ (reference sequence). The CDR3 contains 14 residues. V was shortened by 5 bases and J by 4 bases, with 13 bases between the two germline ends. The DNA of the CDR3 is TGTGCCAGCAGCCCCCTAGAATGGGCAGATACGCAGTATTTT. Its translation: CASSPLEWADTQYF.

In this sample, this clonotype turned up many times. This chain connects TRBV2 to TRBJ2-3; 9 nucleotides match TRBD2. V lost 4 bases and J lost 0; bases outside the gene matches: 5. The CDR3 sequence is 16 residues long. The V gene's germline CDR1 is SNHLY and CDR2 FYNNEI. The CDR3 DNA reads TGTGCCAGCAGTGTGGGGCTAGCGGGAAGCACAGATACGCAGTATTTT. Translation: CASSVGLAGSTDTQYF.

At least ten counts were recorded for this clonotype. The genes are TRBV4-1 and TRBJ2-1; 13 bases fit TRBD2. CDR3 length equals 18 residues. Germline CDR1 and CDR2: MGHRA and YSYEKL. Trimming cost V 3 bases and J 0 bases; bases outside gene matches: 5. CDR3: CASSQAGLAGSSYNEQFF. The DNA for the CDR3 is TGCGCCAGCAGCCAGGCGGGACTAGCGGGATCCTCCTACAATGAGCAGTTCTTC.

This clonotype was detected many times. V and J are TRBV21-1 and TRBJ2-5; TRBD1 is taken as the D call from the table, unchecked against the DNA. TRBV21-1 is assigned pseudogene status. This CDR3 spans 13 amino acids. Written as DNA, the CDR3 is TGTGCCAGCGCCACTTCTCGCCCCGAGACCCAGTACTTC. Protein: CASATSRPETQYF.

This clonotype was counted ten times or more. The chain combines TRBV19 with TRBJ2-4; 15 bases align to TRBD2. After removal of 7 bases from V and 16 bases from J, the junction contained 5 bases not matched to a gene. Germline assignment: CDR1 LNHDA and CDR2 SQIVND (reference sequence). This CDR3 is 12 amino acids long. The CDR3 region has the DNA TGTGCCAGTAAGGGGACTAGCGGGGGGCCCTACTTC. Translation: CASKGTSGGPYF.

This clonotype was recorded at least ten times. The V and J genes are TRBV2 and TRBJ1-1; 8 bases match TRBD1. CDR1 SNHLY and CDR2 FYNNEI come from the germline V gene. The ends lost 5 bases at V and 4 bases at J; junction bases unmatched: 6. CDR3 length equals 14 residues. The CDR3 DNA follows: TGTGCCAGCAGTTTGGACAGGGTTGGCACTGAAGCTTTCTTT. Residues: CASSLDRVGTEAFF.

Comment on this clonotype: Given a much more abundant clone one base away, this may be a read error. This chain joins TRBV7-9 and TRBJ2-7; D is undetermined. The CDR3 loop spans 14 amino acids. CDR1 and CDR2 from the germline V gene are SEHNR and FQNEAQ (reference sequence). V gave up 6 bases and J gave up 2 bases, with 14 bases separating them. For the CDR3, the DNA is TGTGCCAGCAGTAACAATGACAATCCCTACGAGCAGTACTTC. Residues: CASSNNDNPYEQYF.

This clonotype appeared many times. This chain uses TRBV5-1 with TRBJ2-2, with D perhaps TRBD2 (6 bases). In germline, CDR1 is SGHRS, CDR2 YFSETQ. V shed 4 bases and J shed 0 bases, with 16 bases lying between them. There are 17 residues in the CDR3. CDR3 sequence reads: CASSPGRGRSNTGELFF. The CDR3 bases are TGCGCCAGCAGCCCGGGGCGGGGACGGTCGAACACCGGGGAGCTGTTTTTT.